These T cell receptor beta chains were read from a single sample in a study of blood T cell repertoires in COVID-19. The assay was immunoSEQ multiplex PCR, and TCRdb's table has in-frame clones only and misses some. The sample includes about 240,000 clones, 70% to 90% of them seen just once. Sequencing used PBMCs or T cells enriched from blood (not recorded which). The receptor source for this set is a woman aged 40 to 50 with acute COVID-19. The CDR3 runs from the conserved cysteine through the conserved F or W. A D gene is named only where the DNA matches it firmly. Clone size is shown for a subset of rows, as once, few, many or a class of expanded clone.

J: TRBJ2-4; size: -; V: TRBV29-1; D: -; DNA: TGCAGCATTATTCGGGGTGACATTCAGTACTTC; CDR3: CSIIRGDIQYF
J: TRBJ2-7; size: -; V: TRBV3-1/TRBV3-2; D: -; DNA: TGTGCCAGCAGCCACAAGCGGGTGACCTTGGAGCAGTACTTC; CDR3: CASSHKRVTLEQYF
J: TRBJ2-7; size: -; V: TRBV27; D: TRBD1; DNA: TGTGCCAGCAGCCTCAGGGGGACGAGGGTATACGAGCAGTACTTC; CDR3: CASSLRGTRVYEQYF
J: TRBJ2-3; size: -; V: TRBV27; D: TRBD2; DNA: TGTGCCAGCAGACAGGGACTAGCGGGCACAGATACGCAGTATTTT; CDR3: CASRQGLAGTDTQYF
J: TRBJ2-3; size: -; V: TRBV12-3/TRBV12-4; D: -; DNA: TGTGCCAGCAGTTTGGTAGCGGCAGATACGCAGTATTTT; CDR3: CASSLVAADTQYF
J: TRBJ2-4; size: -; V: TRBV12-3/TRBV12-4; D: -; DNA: TGTGCCAGCAGTTTCGGGAAAAACATTCAGTACTTC; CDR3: CASSFGKNIQYF
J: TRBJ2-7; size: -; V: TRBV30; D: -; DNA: TGTGCCTGGAGTGTTGGGAGGTCCTACGAGCAGTACTTC; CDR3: CAWSVGRSYEQYF
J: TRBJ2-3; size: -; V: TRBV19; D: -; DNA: TGTGCCAGTAGTATAGGTGTTCTAGGCACAGATACGCAGTATTTT; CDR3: CASSIGVLGTDTQYF
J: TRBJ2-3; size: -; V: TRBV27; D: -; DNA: TGTGCCAGCAGTTTACTAGGGCAGGGATGGGATACGCAGTATTTT; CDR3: CASSLLGQGWDTQYF
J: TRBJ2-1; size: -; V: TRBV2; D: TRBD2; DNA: TGTGCCAGCAGTGAGACTAGCGGGAGTAGGGGCAATGAGCAGTTCTTC; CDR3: CASSETSGSRGNEQFF
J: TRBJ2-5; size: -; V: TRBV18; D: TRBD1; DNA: TGTGCCAGCTCACCACGGACAGGGCGGTACCAAGAGACCCAGTACTTC; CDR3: CASSPRTGRYQETQYF
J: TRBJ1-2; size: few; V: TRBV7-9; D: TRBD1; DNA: TGTGCCAGCAGCCAGGGACAGGGTATTCCTCAAGGCTACACCTTC; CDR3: CASSQGQGIPQGYTF
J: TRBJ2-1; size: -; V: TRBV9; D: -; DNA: TGTGCCAGCAGCGTATATGGCCTGGCCTACAATGAGCAGTTCTTC; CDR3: CASSVYGLAYNEQFF
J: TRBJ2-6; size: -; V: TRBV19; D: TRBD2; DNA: TGTGCCAGTAGTCTTCGGCGGGGGACTGGGGCCAACGTCCTGACTTTC; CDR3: CASSLRRGTGANVLTF
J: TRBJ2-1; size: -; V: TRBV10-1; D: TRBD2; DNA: TGCGCCAGCAGCCAACTGACTAGCGGGAGTATGTTCTTC; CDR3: CASSQLTSGSMFF
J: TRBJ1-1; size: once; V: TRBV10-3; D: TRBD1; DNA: TGTGCCATCAAGGGGACAGGGAGGAACACTGAAGCTTTCTTT; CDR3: CAIKGTGRNTEAFF
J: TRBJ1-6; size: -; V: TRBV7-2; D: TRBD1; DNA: TGTGCCAGCAGCACCCGGGACAGGCCAAATAATTCACCCCTCCACTTT; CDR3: CASSTRDRPNNSPLHF
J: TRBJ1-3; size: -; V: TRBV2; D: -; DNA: TGTGCCAGCAGGAGTTGGTCGGACAGTGATGATACTGGAAACACCATATATTTT; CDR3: CASRSWSDSDDTGNTIYF
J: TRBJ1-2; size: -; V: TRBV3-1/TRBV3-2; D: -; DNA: TGTGCCAGCAGCCAAGATGGGGGCGCCGGTACCTATGGCTACACCTTC; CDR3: CASSQDGGAGTYGYTF
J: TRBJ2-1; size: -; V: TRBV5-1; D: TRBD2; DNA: TGCGCCAGCAGCTGGGGGACTAGCGGGAGTTCGGGATTTGAGCAGTTCTTC; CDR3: CASSWGTSGSSGFEQFF
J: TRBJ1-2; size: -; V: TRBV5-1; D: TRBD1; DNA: TGCGCCAGCAGCCCCGACCTGGGACAGGGATATGGCTACACCTTC; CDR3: CASSPDLGQGYGYTF
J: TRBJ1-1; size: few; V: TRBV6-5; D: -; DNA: TGTGCCAGCAGTTCCCCCCTCGGGGACACTGAAGCTTTCTTT; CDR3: CASSSPLGDTEAFF
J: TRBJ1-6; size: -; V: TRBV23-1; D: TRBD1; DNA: TGCGCCAGCAGTCATCACGACAGGGTGAATTCACCCCTCCACTTT; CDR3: CASSHHDRVNSPLHF
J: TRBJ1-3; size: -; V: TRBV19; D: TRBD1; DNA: TGTGCCAGTAGTGACAGGGGGCCGGGAAACACCATATATTTT; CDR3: CASSDRGPGNTIYF
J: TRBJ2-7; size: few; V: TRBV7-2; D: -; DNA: TGTGCCAGCAGCTCCGTCGGACTCACCTACGAGCAGTACTTC; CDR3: CASSSVGLTYEQYF
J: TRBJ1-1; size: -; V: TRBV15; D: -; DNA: TGTGCCACCAGCAGAAAACAGGGATCGGGGGCTTTCTTT; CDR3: CATSRKQGSGAFF
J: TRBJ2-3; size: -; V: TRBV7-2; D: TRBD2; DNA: TGTGCCAGCAGACAGACTAGCGGGAGGGATACGCAGTATTTT; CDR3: CASRQTSGRDTQYF
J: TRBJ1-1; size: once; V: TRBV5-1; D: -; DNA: TGCGCCAGCTCCTTCACGGGGAGTGAAGCTTTCTTT; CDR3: CASSFTGSEAFF
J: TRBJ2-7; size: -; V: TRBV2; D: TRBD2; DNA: TGTGCCAGCAGGAGACTAGCGGGAGGTTACGAGCAGTACTTC; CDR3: CASRRLAGGYEQYF
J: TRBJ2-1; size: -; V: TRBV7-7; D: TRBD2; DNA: TGTGCTAGCAGCCGTCTAGCGGGGGCCTCCTACAATGAGCAGTTCTTC; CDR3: CASSRLAGASYNEQFF
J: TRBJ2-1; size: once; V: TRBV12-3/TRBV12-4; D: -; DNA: TGTGCCAGCAGTTTGGGGCAGATCAATGAGCAGTTCTTC; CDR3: CASSLGQINEQFF
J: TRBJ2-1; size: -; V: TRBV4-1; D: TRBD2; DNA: TGCGCCAGCAGCCAAGATGGACTAGCGGGAGGGTCCTCCTACAATGAGCAGTTCTTC; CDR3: CASSQDGLAGGSSYNEQFF
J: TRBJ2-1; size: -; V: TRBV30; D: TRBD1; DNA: TGTGCCTGGAGCAGGATGACAGGGAAGAGTGAGCAGTTCTTC; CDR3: CAWSRMTGKSEQFF
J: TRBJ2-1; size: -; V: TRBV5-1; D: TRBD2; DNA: TGCGCCAGCAGCCCCAGGGCGGGAGTCGACAATGAGCAGTTCTTC; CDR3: CASSPRAGVDNEQFF